This TCR beta chain was retrieved from a study of cytomegalovirus exposure and HLA in healthy donors. The PCR contained 60 Vbeta and 13 Jbeta primers. The table came from immunoSEQ multiplex PCR; TCRdb's copy has only in-frame clones and leaves some out. The table records roughly 150,000 clones, around 80% of them present only once. From germline, CDR1 is MDHEN and CDR2 SYDVKM. With 2 bases clipped from V and 0 bases from J, the junction kept 8 bases outside the gene matches. This CDR3 spans 17 amino acids. The chain uses TRBV28 and TRBJ2-3; 7 bases map to TRBD1. Sequencing was carried out using PBMCs. This clonotype was obtained from a man younger than 40 in good health and CMV-seropositive. The CDR3 region has the DNA TGTGCCAGCAGTTTACGATGGGGGACAGTTAGCACAGATACGCAGTATTTT. This sequence encodes CASSLRWGTVSTDTQYF. Full variable domain (outside the CDR3, taken from reference TRBV28 and TRBJ2-3): DVKVTQSSRYLVKRTGEKVFLECVQDMDHENMFWYRQDPGLGLRLIYFSYDVKMKEKGDIPEGYSVSREKKERFSLILESASTNQTSMYLCASSLRWGTVSTDTQYFGPGTRLTVL.